The rows below give T cell receptor beta chains drawn from one sample of a study of OX40 agonist ivuxolimab in advanced cancers. Assay: immunoSEQ multiplex PCR; the TCRdb copy retains only in-frame clones and omits some. This sample has around 94,000 clones; 92% occur once, and the top ten carry 3.4%. The input for sequencing was CD4+ or CD8+ T cells sorted from blood, taken in a trial of the OX40 agonist ivuxolimab. The receptor set was obtained from an adult with an advanced solid tumor such as melanoma, head and neck, liver or kidney cancer. Both conserved end residues are part of each CDR3. A D gene is named only where the DNA matches it firmly. Size tells how often a clone was seen (once, few, many) or the class of an expanded clone, and some rows leave it out.

TRBD2	TRBJ2-1	once	TRBV7-9	TGTGCCAGCAGCCCCGAACTAGCGGGGAGCTCCTACAATGAGCAGTTCTTC	CASSPELAGSSYNEQFF
-	TRBJ2-1	-	TRBV6-5	TGTGCCAGCAGTAGTGGGGGTAGGGGTGAGCAGTTCTTC	CASSSGGRGEQFF
TRBD2	TRBJ2-1	-	TRBV5-4	TGTGCCAGCCTACGGGGGGATGAGCAGTTCTTC	CASLRGDEQFF
-	TRBJ2-1	-	TRBV20-1	TGCAGTGGGGGGCTCTTTAATGAGCAGTTCTTC	CSGGLFNEQFF
-	TRBJ2-7	-	TRBV5-6	TGTGCCAGCAGCTTCCCGGCGGTCCCCTCCTACGAGCAGTACTTC	CASSFPAVPSYEQYF
-	TRBJ2-2	-	TRBV11-2	TGTGCCAGTCAGGGCGGGGAGCTGTTTTTT	CASQGGELFF
-	TRBJ2-1	-	TRBV30	TGTGCCTGGAGTAGGGAGGATGATGAGCAGTTCTTC	CAWSREDDEQFF
-	TRBJ2-5	-	TRBV5-1	TGCGCCAGCAGCTTGACTGATATGGGGGAGACCCAGTACTTC	CASSLTDMGETQYF
-	TRBJ1-1	-	TRBV19	TGTGCCAGTAGTCCTAGGACCGACCTTAACACTGAAGCTTTCTTT	CASSPRTDLNTEAFF
-	TRBJ2-5	-	TRBV5-1	TGCGCCAGCAGCTTGCCGAGCTCGCGGGGCCAAGAGACCCAGTACTTC	CASSLPSSRGQETQYF
TRBD2	TRBJ2-1	-	TRBV4-1	TGCGCCAGCAGACCCCGGGTAGCGGGCAATGAGCAGTTCTTC	CASRPRVAGNEQFF
-	TRBJ1-1	once	TRBV5-1	TGCGCCAGCAGCTTGAAACAGGGGAACACTGAAGCTTTCTTT	CASSLKQGNTEAFF
-	TRBJ1-1	medium-sized	TRBV14	TGTGCCAGCAGCCAAGCGACTTGGACTGAAGCTTTCTTT	CASSQATWTEAFF
TRBD2	TRBJ2-1	-	TRBV27	TGTGCCAGCAGTTTAGGGTCTAGCGGGAGTCTGCATGAGCAGTTCTTC	CASSLGSSGSLHEQFF
-	TRBJ2-7	few	TRBV19	TGTGCCAGTAGTGTCACAGGGTCGCGGGAGCAGTACTTC	CASSVTGSREQYF
TRBD1	TRBJ2-7	-	TRBV5-1	TGCGCCAGCACCGACAGGGGTAGTTCCTACGAGCAGTACTTC	CASTDRGSSYEQYF
-	TRBJ1-1	-	TRBV4-1	TGCGCCAGCAGCCAAGGGGGGGCAACCTCTGAAGCTTTCTTT	CASSQGGATSEAFF
TRBD1	TRBJ1-1	-	TRBV6-5	TGTGCCAGCCTAGGGGGCCTGGGGGGGACTGAAGCTTTCTTT	CASLGGLGGTEAFF
-	TRBJ1-2	-	TRBV27	TGTGCCACCTCCGGGGAGTCGGACTATGGCTACACCTTC	CATSGESDYGYTF
-	TRBJ2-1	-	TRBV27	TGTGCCAGCAGTTTGGACGGGGACTCAAGCTCCTACAATGAGCAGTTCTTC	CASSLDGDSSSYNEQFF
-	TRBJ2-1	-	TRBV7-9	TGTGCCAGCAGCTTATCCCCCAGCACTAATGAGCAGTTCTTC	CASSLSPSTNEQFF
TRBD2	TRBJ2-3	-	TRBV28	TGTGCCAGCAGTTTGTGGCGGGAGAGCACAGATACGCAGTATTTT	CASSLWRESTDTQYF
TRBD1	TRBJ1-1	-	TRBV7-6	TGTGCCAGCGGAGACAGGGAGAACACTGAAGCTTTCTTT	CASGDRENTEAFF
-	TRBJ2-1	-	TRBV7-9	TGTGCCAGCAGCTCCACAATTCCTGGAGGAAATGAGCAGTTCTTC	CASSSTIPGGNEQFF
TRBD1	TRBJ2-5	-	TRBV4-3	TGCGCCAGCAGCCAATATGGGACAGTACAAGAGACCCAGTACTTC	CASSQYGTVQETQYF
TRBD2	TRBJ2-7	-	TRBV2	TGTGCCAGCGGGGGACTACAGCGTTACGAGCAGTACTTC	CASGGLQRYEQYF
-	TRBJ1-2	-	TRBV4-1	TGCGCCAGCAGCCAAGCAGAAGGGCGGAACTATGGCTACACCTTC	CASSQAEGRNYGYTF
-	TRBJ1-1	few	TRBV30	TGTGCCTGGAGGTCAACACCTAACACTGAAGCTTTCTTT	CAWRSTPNTEAFF
-	TRBJ1-5	-	TRBV5-5	TGTGCCAGCAGCTTGGGAGACATTAGAGCCTATAGCAATCAGCCCCAGCATTTT	CASSLGDIRAYSNQPQHF
TRBD2	TRBJ2-7	-	TRBV29-1	TGCAGCGTTGGGACTAGCGGAAGGAGGGACGAGCAGTACTTC	CSVGTSGRRDEQYF
-	TRBJ2-4	-	TRBV27	TGTGCCAGCAGTTCCTCCCAGTTAGCCAAAAACATTCAGTACTTC	CASSSSQLAKNIQYF
-	TRBJ2-1	-	TRBV27	TGTGCCAGCAGTTCACCCCATAATGAGCAGTTCTTC	CASSSPHNEQFF
-	TRBJ2-7	-	TRBV19	TGTGCCAGTACCGCAGAGGGCAGCCCCTACGAGCAGTACTTC	CASTAEGSPYEQYF
-	TRBJ1-5	-	TRBV2	TGTGCCAGCAGTGAATATGGGAGGAGTAATCAGCCCCAGCATTTT	CASSEYGRSNQPQHF
-	TRBJ2-1	-	TRBV6-5	TGTGCCAGCAGCCTGGGCCTGAGCTCCTACAATGAGCAGTTCTTC	CASSLGLSSYNEQFF
-	TRBJ2-7	-	TRBV27	TGTGCCAGCAGTTTATCGGTGGAGGGGGCCTACGAGCAGTACTTC	CASSLSVEGAYEQYF
TRBD2	TRBJ2-5	-	TRBV7-9	TGTGCCAGCAGCTTGGGCGGGAGGGCGGAGACCCAGTACTTC	CASSLGGRAETQYF
TRBD2	TRBJ2-3	-	TRBV7-9	TGTGCCAGCAGCTTTACCGGGACTAGTACAGATACGCAGTATTTT	CASSFTGTSTDTQYF
TRBD2	TRBJ2-7	-	TRBV4-3	TGCGCCAGCAGCCAAGATGGAGACGGGGACTACGAGGAGCAGTACTTC	CASSQDGDGDYEEQYF
-	TRBJ2-2	-	TRBV7-6	TGTGCCAGCAGCTTAAAGGCTACCGGGGAGCTGTTTTTT	CASSLKATGELFF
-	TRBJ2-1	-	TRBV7-8	TGTGCCAGCAGCTTAGCGGCCGGGTTCGACAATGAGCAGTTCTTC	CASSLAAGFDNEQFF